The 24 T cell receptor beta chains presented below share a single source sample, sequenced in a study of human T cells and chemical hapten exposure. Time point of the sample: pre-sensitization, week 0. The sample's treatment: therapeutic diphenylcyclopropenone sensitization with weekly scalp DPC. TCRdb redid the calling of the RACE reads with MiXCR, one entry per CDR3 protein. Altogether approximately 260,000 distinct CDR3 sequences are present, more than 6.5% being singletons, with the ten largest covering under 2.5%. The sequencing used whole blood, collected in connection with sensitization to the hapten diphenylcyclopropenone (DPC). Source of these receptors: a woman between 35 and 50 years old with alopecia areata. Some clones in this sample may be carry-over from other donors' samples.

The gene calls are TRBV5-5 and TRBJ2-5, with TRBD1 matching over 11 bases. Germline V gene data show CDR1 as SGHKS and CDR2 as YYEKEE (reference sequence). J was trimmed by 1 base and V by 3 bases; bases with no gene match: 5. The length of the CDR3 is 16 residues. This CDR3 is CASSWGQGVGQETQYF. Here the CDR3 DNA reads TGTGCCAGCAGCTGGGGACAGGGGGTAGGCCAAGAGACCCAGTACTTC.

This clonotype has just a few counts. The V and J genes are TRBV20-1 and TRBJ1-6, with 9 bases fitting TRBD1. Losses at the gene ends were 3 bases for V and 10 bases for J; bases not matched to a gene: 13. The CDR3 runs to 16 residues. The V gene's germline CDR1 is DFQATT and CDR2 SNEGSKA (reference sequence). The CDR3 bases are TGCAGTGCTAGCCGCGTAGGCGGACAGGGGACCTCACCCCTCCACTTT. Protein product: CSASRVGGQGTSPLHF.

The chain couples TRBV6-6 to TRBJ1-5; the D gene is possibly TRBD1 (5 bases). Germline values: CDR1 MNHNY, CDR2 SVGAGI (reference sequence). The CDR3 contains 14 residues. The ends were cut back, 0 bases at V and 2 bases at J, with 5 bases in the middle. The CDR3 loop is CASSYSGGNQPQHF. For the CDR3, the DNA is TGTGCCAGCAGTTACTCAGGGGGCAATCAGCCCCAGCATTTT.

This chain connects TRBV3-1 to TRBJ1-6, with no clear D. The CDR3 contains 17 residues. Germline lookup yields CDR1 LGHDT and CDR2 YNNKEL (reference sequence). V shed 0 bases and J shed 0 bases, with 9 bases lying between them. The CDR3 reads CASSQDLGSSYNSPLHF. In nucleotides, the CDR3 is TGTGCCAGCAGCCAAGATCTGGGGAGCTCCTATAATTCACCCCTCCACTTT. Filled out from reference TRBV3-1 and TRBJ1-6, the complete variable domain reads DTAVSQTPKYLVTQMGNDKSIKCEQNLGHDTMYWYKQDSKKFLKIMFSYNNKELIINETVPNRFSPKSPDKAHLNLHINSLELGDSAVYFCASSQDLGSSYNSPLHFGNGTRLTVT.

The V call is TRBV29-1, the J call TRBJ2-5; 7 bases fit TRBD2. The CDR3 consists of 13 residues. J was trimmed by 4 bases and V by 3 bases; bases with no gene match: 5. CDR1 is SQVTM, CDR2 ANQGSEA, per germline. The CDR3 is CSVETGGVETQYF. CDR3 nucleotides: TGCAGCGTTGAGACGGGAGGAGTAGAGACCCAGTACTTC.

The rearrangement uses TRBV20-1 and TRBJ1-2; D is ambiguous. The germline V gene encodes CDR1 DFQATT and CDR2 SNEGSKA (reference sequence). This CDR3 is 13 amino acids long. Between the trimmed V and J ends, which lost 3 bases and 8 bases, there was a span of 16 bases. CDR3 bases: TGCAGTGCTAGGGCCGCTACCAACGGCGGCTACACCTTC. Amino acids: CSARAATNGGYTF.

This clonotype was detected ten times or more. The chain employs TRBV7-2 and TRBJ2-1; 10 bases map to TRBD2. The CDR3 totals 15 residues. Per germline, CDR1 SGHTA and CDR2 FQGNSA. The trim removed 0 bases at V and 8 bases at J, leaving 4 bases unmatched. CDR3 DNA: TGTGCCAGCAGCTTAGCGAGGACTAGCGGTGATGAGCAGTTCTTC. This codes for CASSLARTSGDEQFF.

The rearrangement uses TRBV13 and TRBJ2-7; 10 bases are shared with TRBD1. Germline V gene lookup returns CDR1 PRHDT and CDR2 FYEKMQ (reference sequence). V was clipped by 4 bases and J by 7 bases; unmatched bases: 10. The CDR3 is 15 residues long. CDR3 residues: CASSSRDRGPREQYF. CDR3 bases: TGTGCCAGCAGCTCCCGGGACAGGGGACCGCGGGAGCAGTACTTC. The full variable domain, with the rest looked up from reference TRBV13 and TRBJ2-7, is AAGVIQSPRHLIKEKRETATLKCYPIPRHDTVYWYQQGPGQDPQFLISFYEKMQSDKGSIPDRFSAQQFSDYHSELNMSSLELGDSALYFCASSSRDRGPREQYFGPGTRLTVT.

This clonotype was seen only a few times. The chain links TRBV20-1 to TRBJ1-1; D ambiguous. This CDR3 is 13 amino acids long. Germline V gene lookup returns CDR1 DFQATT and CDR2 SNEGSKA (reference sequence). V was shortened by 2 bases and J by 8 bases, with 15 bases between the two germline ends. CDR3 DNA sequence: TGCAGTGCTAGATCCTCGCCGGCCCCCGAAGCTTTCTTT. Protein product: CSARSSPAPEAFF.

This clonotype was recorded a few times. As DNA, the CDR3 is TGTGCCAGCGGCGGGGGACTGTTTTTT. It yields the protein CASGGGLFF. This rearrangement joins TRBV27 to TRBJ1-4; D is perhaps TRBD1 (5 bases). This CDR3 contains 9 residues. Trimming stripped 8 bases from V and 13 bases from J, with 8 bases between. Germline V gives CDR1 MNHEY, CDR2 SMNVEV (reference sequence).

The V and J genes are TRBV24-1 and TRBJ1-2; 8 bases match TRBD1. The CDR3 runs 15 residues. Germline CDR1 KGHDR, CDR2 SFDVKD. V trimming: 7 bases; J trimming: 3 bases; junction bases outside the gene matches: 9. CDR3 DNA: TGTGCCACCAGCCCTGGACAGGGAAGCGACTATGGCTACACCTTC. Translated: CATSPGQGSDYGYTF.

The rearrangement uses TRBV29-1 and TRBJ1-1, with no clear D. In germline, CDR1 is SQVTM, CDR2 ANQGSEA. Trimming stripped 0 bases from V and 1 base from J, with 3 bases between. This CDR3 is 12 amino acids long. The CDR3 region is CSVEEANTEAFF. DNA of the CDR3: TGCAGCGTTGAAGAAGCGAACACTGAAGCTTTCTTT. The full variable domain, completed using reference TRBV29-1 and TRBJ1-1, is SAVISQKPSRDICQRGTSLTIQCQVDSQVTMMFWYRQQPGQSLTLIATANQGSEATYESGFVIDKFPISRPNLTFSTLTVSNMSPEDSSIYLCSVEEANTEAFFGQGTRLTVV.

This chain uses TRBV7-2 with TRBJ2-3; D is unclear. Germline CDR1 is SGHTA and CDR2 is FQGNSA. CDR3 length equals 13 residues. Trimming cost V 2 bases and J 7 bases, with 10 bases left between them. The CDR3 sequence: CASSLSGFNTQYF. DNA for the CDR3: TGTGCCAGCAGCTTATCCGGGTTCAATACGCAGTATTTT. The full variable domain, rest sourced from reference TRBV7-2 and TRBJ2-3, is GAGVSQSPSNKVTEKGKDVELRCDPISGHTALYWYRQSLGQGLEFLIYFQGNSAPDKSGLPSDRFSAERTGGSVSTLTIQRTQQEDSAVYLCASSLSGFNTQYFGPGTRLTVL.

This clonotype was found many times. The chain combines TRBV7-9 with TRBJ2-1, with 12 bases identical to TRBD2. The junction had 2 bases not matched to a gene; V was cut back by 4 bases and J by 4 bases. CDR3 length: 15 residues. Germline CDR1 reads SEHNR; CDR2 reads FQNEAQ (reference sequence). CDR3 sequence (DNA): TGTGCCAGCAGCTCAGGACTAGCGGGGTACAATGAGCAGTTCTTC. Its protein is CASSSGLAGYNEQFF. Supplemented by reference TRBV7-9 and TRBJ2-1, the full variable domain reads DTGVSQNPRHKITKRGQNVTFRCDPISEHNRLYWYRQTLGQGPEFLTYFQNEAQLEKSRLLSDRFSAERPKGSFSTLEIQRTEQGDSAMYLCASSSGLAGYNEQFFGPGTRLTVL.

This clonotype showed up many times. V gene TRBV10-3 combines with J gene TRBJ2-1; 13 nucleotides agree with TRBD2. The CDR3 spans 15 residues. Trimming cost V 7 bases and J 8 bases; bases outside gene matches: 8. The germline V gene has CDR1 ENHRY and CDR2 SYGVKD. The CDR3 is CAITQLAGGVYEQFF. CDR3 sequence (DNA): TGTGCCATCACCCAACTAGCGGGAGGGGTCTATGAGCAGTTCTTC.

This clonotype was seen at least ten times. The rearrangement joins TRBV15 to TRBJ2-4; 7 bases match TRBD1. Per the germline V gene, CDR1 is LNHNV and CDR2 is YYDKDF (reference sequence). Unmatched junction bases numbered 2, after V lost 0 bases and J lost 3 bases. The CDR3 has 15 amino acids. CDR3 bases: TGTGCCACCAGCAGAGATGGGGACAGCAAAAACATTCAGTACTTC. This sequence encodes CATSRDGDSKNIQYF.

There are many counts of this clonotype. V is TRBV7-2 and J is TRBJ1-4; no clear D gene. CDR1 is SGHTA, CDR2 FQGNSA, per germline. This CDR3 has 13 residues. Trimming cost V 1 base and J 12 bases, with 12 bases left between them. The CDR3 DNA is TGTGCCAGCAGCTTAGGACCTAATGGGGAACTGTTTTTT. It codes for CASSLGPNGELFF.

The rearrangement joins TRBV6-1 to TRBJ2-7; weak D call: TRBD2 (6 bases). This CDR3 comprises 14 residues. CDR1 and CDR2 from the germline V gene are MNHNS and SASEGT. Trimming took off 8 bases at V and 0 bases at J, with 14 bases between the two ends. CDR3 bases: TGTGCCAGCTCTAAAGAGGGAGGCTCCTACGAGCAGTACTTC. It is translated as CASSKEGGSYEQYF.

The chain carries TRBV29-1 and TRBJ2-7; D is undetermined. With 8 bases removed from V and 2 bases from J, the gap between germline ends came to 13 bases. The CDR3 is 12 residues long. Germline V gene data show CDR1 as SQVTM and CDR2 as ANQGSEA. As DNA, the CDR3 is TGCAGCTATGCAGACGGAACCTACGAGCAGTACTTC. This codes for CSYADGTYEQYF.

At least ten counts were recorded for this clonotype. V usage is TRBV7-6 and J usage is TRBJ2-1; D is unclear. Per germline, CDR1 SGHVS and CDR2 FNYEAQ. The CDR3 totals 12 residues. V lost 1 base and J lost 8, with 6 bases in between. CDR3 sequence reads: CASSLVTHEQFF. The CDR3 coding sequence is TGTGCCAGCAGCTTAGTTACCCATGAGCAGTTCTTC.

The chain links TRBV29-1 to TRBJ1-1, with D uncertain. The CDR3 sequence is 14 residues long. Trimming removed 4 bases from V and 2 bases from J, with 14 bases in between. Germline V lookup: CDR1 SQVTM, CDR2 ANQGSEA. The CDR3, as DNA: TGCAGCGTTGTGAGTATTATGCCTAACACTGAAGCTTTCTTT. Translated: CSVVSIMPNTEAFF.

This clonotype has more than one count but fewer than ten. The chain links TRBV6-2 or TRBV6-3 to TRBJ1-2; D gene ambiguous. From germline, CDR1 is MNHEY and CDR2 SVGEGT. CDR3 size: 13 residues. The V end lost 2 bases, the J end lost 7 bases, and 11 bases lay between the germline ends. The CDR3 DNA sequence: TGTGCCAGCAGTTACACGGGGAGGCTTGGCTACACCTTC. It yields the protein CASSYTGRLGYTF.

The table lists this clonotype with a few counts. V gene TRBV27 combines with J gene TRBJ1-1, with D possibly TRBD1 on 5 matching bases. Germline assignment: CDR1 MNHEY and CDR2 SMNVEV (reference sequence). Trimming shortened V by 6 bases and J by 1 base, and 9 bases separated the two germline ends. The CDR3 totals 13 residues. The CDR3: CASRRQTNTEAFF. CDR3 sequence (DNA): TGTGCCAGCAGACGACAGACGAACACTGAAGCTTTCTTT.

This clonotype was seen ten or more times. The gene calls are TRBV12-3 or TRBV12-4 and TRBJ2-6; TRBD1 might be the D (6 bases). The ends were cut back, 6 bases at V and 1 base at J, with 10 bases in the middle. The CDR3 spans 15 residues. CDR3 in DNA: TGTGCCAGCAGCTTCAGGGGATCTGGGGCCAACGTCCTGACTTTC. Protein: CASSFRGSGANVLTF.